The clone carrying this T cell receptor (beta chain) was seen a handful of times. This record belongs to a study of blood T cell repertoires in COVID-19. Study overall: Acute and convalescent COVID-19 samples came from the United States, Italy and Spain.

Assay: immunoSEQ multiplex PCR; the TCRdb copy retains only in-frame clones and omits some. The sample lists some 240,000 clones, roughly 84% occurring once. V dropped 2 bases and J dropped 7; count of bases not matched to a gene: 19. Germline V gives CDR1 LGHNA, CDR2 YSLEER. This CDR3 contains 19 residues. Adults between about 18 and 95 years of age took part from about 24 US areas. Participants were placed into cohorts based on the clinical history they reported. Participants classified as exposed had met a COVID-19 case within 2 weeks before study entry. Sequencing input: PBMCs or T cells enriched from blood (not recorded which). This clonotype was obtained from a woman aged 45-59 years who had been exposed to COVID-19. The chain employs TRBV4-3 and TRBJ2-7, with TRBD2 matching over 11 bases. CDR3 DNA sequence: TGCGCCAGCAGCCAAAATCCCACCTACCGACTAGCGGGGCAAGATGAGCAGTACTTC. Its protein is CASSQNPTYRLAGQDEQYF.